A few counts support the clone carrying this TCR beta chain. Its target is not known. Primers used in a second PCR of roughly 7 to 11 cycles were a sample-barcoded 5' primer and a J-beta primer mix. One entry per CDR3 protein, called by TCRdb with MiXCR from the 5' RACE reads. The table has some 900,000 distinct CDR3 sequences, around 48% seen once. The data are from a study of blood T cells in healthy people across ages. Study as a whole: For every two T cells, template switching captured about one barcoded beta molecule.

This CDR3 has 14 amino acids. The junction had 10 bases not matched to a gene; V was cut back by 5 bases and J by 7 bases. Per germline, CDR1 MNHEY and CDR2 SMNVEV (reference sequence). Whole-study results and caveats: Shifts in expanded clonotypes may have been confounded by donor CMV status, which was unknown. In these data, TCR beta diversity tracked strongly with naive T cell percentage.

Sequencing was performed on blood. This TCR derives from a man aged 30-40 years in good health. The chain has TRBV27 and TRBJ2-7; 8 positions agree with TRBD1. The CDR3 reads CASSATGVSGEQYF. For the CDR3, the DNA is TGTGCCAGCAGTGCGACAGGGGTATCCGGAGAGCAGTACTTC.